The rows below give T cell receptor beta chains drawn from one sample of a study of cytomegalovirus exposure and HLA in healthy donors. The data were produced by immunoSEQ multiplex PCR, yet TCRdb's version contains in-frame clones alone and is incomplete. Its table lists about 92,000 clones. The sample was PBMCs. The receptors come from a man aged 50 to 59 in good health and CMV-seropositive. Both conserved end residues are part of each CDR3. Each record gives: V gene, J gene, D gene, CDR3 DNA, CDR3 protein. D genes are given only for firm matches.

TRBV30	TRBJ1-3	.	TGTGCCTGCCTAGACCCTGGAAACACCATATATTTT	CACLDPGNTIYF
TRBV4-2	TRBJ1-1	.	TGTGCCAGCAGCTTACAACCCGGACAGACCCTGAACACTGAAGCTTTCTTT	CASSLQPGQTLNTEAFF
TRBV18	TRBJ2-1	TRBD2	TGTGCCAGCTCCCCCCGGACTAGCGGGAGACTTGAGCAGTTCTTC	CASSPRTSGRLEQFF
TRBV4-3	TRBJ1-4	.	TGCGCCAGCAGCCCGAACACAGGGCCCTATGAAAAACTGTTTTTT	CASSPNTGPYEKLFF
TRBV9	TRBJ2-5	.	TGTGCCAGCAGCGTAGCGGCCAGCGCAATCCAAGAGACCCAGTACTTC	CASSVAASAIQETQYF
TRBV6-1	TRBJ1-5	TRBD1	TGTGCCAGCAGCGGACAGGGTTGGAGCAATCAGCCCCAGCATTTT	CASSGQGWSNQPQHF
TRBV4-1	TRBJ2-2	TRBD2	TGCGCCAGCAGCCAACTAGCGGGAGTGACCGGGGAGCTGTTTTTT	CASSQLAGVTGELFF
TRBV7-2	TRBJ2-7	.	TGTGCCAGCAGCCGACAGGCTATCGGTCTAACACCGAATAAATACGAGCAGTACTTC	CASSRQAIGLTPNKYEQYF
TRBV7-6	TRBJ2-5	TRBD2	TGTGCCAGCAGCTTAGGTGGCGGGGGACAAGAGACCCAGTACTTC	CASSLGGGGQETQYF
TRBV6-5	TRBJ2-7	TRBD2	TGTGCCAGCAAAATCCTAGCGGGATCATCCTACGAGCAGTACTTC	CASKILAGSSYEQYF
TRBV6-5	TRBJ2-7	.	TGTGCCAGCAGTTACTCGACTACTCACCCCTACGAGCAGTACTTC	CASSYSTTHPYEQYF
TRBV11-2	TRBJ2-7	TRBD1	TGTGCCAGCAGCCCAAGGACAGGGTCCTACGAGCAGTACTTC	CASSPRTGSYEQYF
TRBV10-3	TRBJ1-2	.	TGTGCCATCATGGGAGATTATGGCTACACCTTC	CAIMGDYGYTF
TRBV4-3	TRBJ1-5	.	TGCGCCAGCAGCCAAGATCGGGTAAATCAGCCCCAGCATTTT	CASSQDRVNQPQHF
TRBV27	TRBJ2-3	TRBD2	TGTGCCAGCACCCTTAGCGGGAGGTATACCGGCACAGATACGCAGTATTTT	CASTLSGRYTGTDTQYF
TRBV7-9	TRBJ1-4	.	TGTGCCAGCAGCTTTGGGCAGGGGCTTGAAAAACTGTTTTTT	CASSFGQGLEKLFF
TRBV19	TRBJ2-7	.	TGTGCCAGTAGTATACAATCTGGCCCCATCGAGCAGTACTTC	CASSIQSGPIEQYF
TRBV11-3	TRBJ1-2	TRBD1	TGTGCCATCAAGCGCCGGGACAGGGATGGCTACACCTTC	CAIKRRDRDGYTF
TRBV7-9	TRBJ2-6	.	TGTGCCAGCAGGACATATACTGGGGCCAACGTCCTGACTTTC	CASRTYTGANVLTF
TRBV7-2	TRBJ1-1	.	TGTGCCAGCAGCTTACTAACCGGGGACACTGAAGCTTTCTTT	CASSLLTGDTEAFF
TRBV10-2	TRBJ1-5	.	TGCGCCACCGGGGGGGAGGAACAGTTCAATCAGCCCCAGCATTTT	CATGGEEQFNQPQHF
TRBV7-3	TRBJ2-2	TRBD2	TGTGCCAGCAGCTTAAGGCGGGAGGGCACCGGGGAGCTGTTTTTT	CASSLRREGTGELFF
TRBV7-8	TRBJ1-1	.	TGTGCCAGCAACCCGGGACACTCGAACACTGAAGCTTTCTTT	CASNPGHSNTEAFF
TRBV5-1	TRBJ2-7	.	TGCGCCAGCAGCCGCGGAAGTGGCAGGGCCGATTACGAGCAGTACTTC	CASSRGSGRADYEQYF
TRBV6-6	TRBJ2-5	.	TGTGCCAGCAGCTCGACCCGACAGACCCAAGAGACCCAGTACTTC	CASSSTRQTQETQYF
TRBV18	TRBJ1-2	.	TGTGCCAGCTCACCGGTAGGGACACACCTAGCTAACTATGGCTACACCTTC	CASSPVGTHLANYGYTF
TRBV2	TRBJ2-3	TRBD2	TGTGCCAGCAGGGAGAGGCTAGCGGGACCTAGCACAGATACGCAGTATTTT	CASRERLAGPSTDTQYF
TRBV7-9	TRBJ2-3	TRBD2	TGTGCCAGCAGCTTAATCGTGGGAGGGCCGACAGATACGCAGTATTTT	CASSLIVGGPTDTQYF
TRBV18	TRBJ1-1	.	TGTGCCAGCTCACCTGTCGGGGACACTGAAGCTTTCTTT	CASSPVGDTEAFF
TRBV18	TRBJ1-4	.	TGTGCCAGCTCGCCCGACGGGATCATTAATGAAAAACTGTTTTTT	CASSPDGIINEKLFF
TRBV27	TRBJ2-7	TRBD2	TGTGCCAGCAGTTTTCAGCGGGACTCCTACGAGCAGTACTTC	CASSFQRDSYEQYF
TRBV5-4	TRBJ2-2	TRBD2	TGTGCCAGCAGCCACGGACTAGCGGGAGGGATATCCGGGGAGCTGTTTTTT	CASSHGLAGGISGELFF
TRBV25-1	TRBJ2-1	TRBD2	TGTGCCAGCAGCCCTAGCGGGAGAGGGGATGAGCAGTTCTTC	CASSPSGRGDEQFF
TRBV7-2	TRBJ2-1	.	TGTGCCAGCAGCTTAGTAACTTTTCCGTTCTTC	CASSLVTFPFF
TRBV7-9	TRBJ2-5	TRBD2	TGTGCCAGCAGCCGGCGACTAGCGGGAGAAAGGGAGACCCAGTACTTC	CASSRRLAGERETQYF
TRBV7-7	TRBJ1-1	.	TGTGCTAGCAGCGCACACCCGAACACTGAAGCTTTCTTT	CASSAHPNTEAFF
TRBV9	TRBJ1-1	.	TGTGCCAGCAGCGTAAGTCCCCAGGACACTGAAGCTTTCTTT	CASSVSPQDTEAFF
TRBV11-2	TRBJ2-7	TRBD2	TGTGCCAGCAGCGAAATAGGTGGTGCGGGAGGAATCTTC	CASSEIGGAGGIF
TRBV29-1	TRBJ2-3	.	TGCAGCGTGGCCGGACAGCGGGAATTAGCAGATACGCAGTATTTT	CSVAGQRELADTQYF
TRBV29-1	TRBJ1-2	.	TGCAGCGCCACACAGGGTATCTACGGCTACACCTTC	CSATQGIYGYTF
TRBV11-3	TRBJ2-5	.	TGTGCCAGCAGCTCAGCAGGCAGGGAAAATTCAGAGACCCAGTACTTC	CASSSAGRENSETQYF
TRBV11-2	TRBJ1-3	.	TGTGCCAGCGGACAGCCGGCGATTGGAAACACCATATATTTT	CASGQPAIGNTIYF
TRBV30	TRBJ1-4	TRBD1	TGTGCCTGGAGTGTCAAGGGGGCGAGTGAAAAACTGTTTTTT	CAWSVKGASEKLFF
TRBV5-6	TRBJ1-1	.	TGTGCCAGCAGCTTGGGGGGCTTTAACACTGAAGCTTTCTTT	CASSLGGFNTEAFF
TRBV18	TRBJ1-3	.	TGTGCCAGCTCATGGGACACAAGCTCTGGAAACACCATATATTTT	CASSWDTSSGNTIYF
TRBV7-2	TRBJ2-2	.	TGTGCCAGCAGCTTAATACCGACTACTAACACCGGGGAGCTGTTTTTT	CASSLIPTTNTGELFF
TRBV19	TRBJ2-7	TRBD2	TGTGCCAGTAGTGGACAACTAGCGGGAGAAGGCGAGCAGTACTTC	CASSGQLAGEGEQYF
TRBV30	TRBJ2-4	.	TGTGCCTGGCAGACACAACCCCTAGCCAAAAACATTCAGTACTTC	CAWQTQPLAKNIQYF
TRBV29-1	TRBJ1-2	.	TGCAGCGGAGTGACACCGCCCTATGGCTACACCTTC	CSGVTPPYGYTF
TRBV2	TRBJ1-1	TRBD1	TGTGCCAGCAGTGTAATAAGGACAGGGCCTTTCTTT	CASSVIRTGPFF
TRBV7-9	TRBJ2-1	TRBD2	TGTGCCAGCAGTGGGACTAGCACGGTGGGCAGGGAGCAGTTCTTC	CASSGTSTVGREQFF
TRBV11-3	TRBJ2-2	.	TGTGCCAGCAGCACCCAGGGGGGCGACACCGGGGAGCTGTTTTTT	CASSTQGGDTGELFF
TRBV7-3	TRBJ2-2	.	TGTGCCAGCATTCGGGAAGAGACCGGGGAGCTGTTTTTT	CASIREETGELFF